This T cell receptor (beta chain) was recorded in a study of PD-L1 blockade in urothelial cancer. Generated by immunoSEQ multiplex PCR, the TCRdb table keeps only in-frame clones and is missing some. Of tens of thousands of clones listed, about 87% are singletons. The V gene's germline CDR1 is MNHEY and CDR2 SVGAGI. CDR3 length: 15 amino acids. The ends were cut back, 1 base at V and 6 bases at J, with 15 bases in the middle. The specimen was PBMCs, collected around atezolizumab (anti-PD-L1) treatment. This clonotype was obtained from a man aged 45-60 years with urothelial cancer. The chain links TRBV6-5 to TRBJ1-1, with a weak D call TRBD1 (6 bases). The CDR3 coding sequence is TGTGCCAGCAGTTACTTTGGCAGTTCAGGGGCTGAAGCTTTCTTT. Translating it yields CASSYFGSSGAEAFF.